The 15 T cell receptor beta chains below were found in one sample sequenced in a study of vaccination effects on CD4 cells after COVID-19. No antigen has been assigned to these receptors. Libraries were prepared by immunoSEQ multiplex PCR; TCRdb keeps only in-frame clonotypes and omits some of them. Of just under 75,000 clones in the sample, under 85% were seen once. Expansion of antigen-specific CD4+ T cells with viral peptide pools was carried out by the ViraFEST assay before sequencing. When about ten days of culture had elapsed, CD4+ T cells were isolated. Vaccinated participants had no history of SARS-CoV-2 infection and tested negative for nucleocapsid antibodies. The sample was CD4+ T cells from PBMCs cultured with HCoV-NL63 spike peptides, taken before COVID-19 vaccination. The receptors derive from a human donor who received a COVID-19 vaccine.

The V call is TRBV9, the J call TRBJ2-7, with D unclear. From germline, CDR1 is SGDLS and CDR2 YYNGEE. Trimming took 5 bases from V and 0 from J, leaving 9 bases between them. The CDR3 runs 13 residues. CDR3 amino acids: CASSLRSSYEQYV. In nucleotides, the CDR3 is TGTGCCAGCAGTCTACGGAGCTCCTACGAGCAGTACGTC.

The chain joins TRBV12-3 or TRBV12-4 to TRBJ2-7; tentative D call: TRBD1 (8 bases). The V end was cut by 5 bases, the J end by 6 bases, with 14 bases between. The CDR3 length is 13 residues. This CDR3 is CASSRTGRGEQYV. The CDR3 DNA reads as TGTGCCAGCAGTAGGACAGGGAGGGGCGAGCAGTACGTC.

This rearrangement joins TRBV18 to TRBJ2-3; no definite D call. This CDR3 has 15 residues. Germline lookup yields CDR1 KGHSH and CDR2 LQKENI. V lost 2 bases and J 0 bases, leaving 9 bases between the germline ends. The DNA for the CDR3 is TGTGCCAGCTCACCATACAGAGAAAGCACAGATACGCAGTATTTT. Encoded protein: CASSPYRESTDTQYF.

V and J are TRBV6-1 and TRBJ2-7; D unclear. This CDR3 contains 14 residues. In germline, CDR1 is MNHNS, CDR2 SASEGT. Trimming removed 2 bases from V and 3 bases from J, with 11 bases in between. The CDR3 region has the DNA TGTGCCAGCAGTGAATCCCACCCCGGCTACGAGCAGTACGTC. Translated: CASSESHPGYEQYV.

The CDR3 DNA is TGTGCCAGCAGTCCCCAGACAGGGTGGTATGGCTACACCTTC. Translation gives CASSPQTGWYGYTF. The chain is built from TRBV6-6 and TRBJ1-2, with 7 positions matching TRBD1. The CDR3 sequence is 14 residues long. CDR1 and CDR2 from the germline V gene are MNHNY and SVGAGI (reference sequence). V gave up 5 bases and J gave up 5 bases; unmatched junction bases: 8.

V is TRBV6-6 and J is TRBJ1-2, with D maybe TRBD1 (6 bases). CDR1 MNHNY and CDR2 SVGAGI come from the germline V gene (reference sequence). This CDR3 spans 13 amino acids. V lost 4 bases and J lost 3, with 9 bases in between. The CDR3 DNA reads as TGTGCCAGCAGTTCGGACAGATACTATGGCTACACCTTC. Protein: CASSSDRYYGYTF.

This chain connects TRBV18 to TRBJ2-6; D is unresolved. With 4 bases removed from V and 0 bases from J, the gap between germline ends came to 10 bases. This CDR3 has 16 amino acids. The germline V gene has CDR1 KGHSH and CDR2 LQKENI. The CDR3, as DNA: TGTGCCAGCTCACTAACAGTTTTCTCTGGGGCCAACGTCCTGACTTTC. Its translation is CASSLTVFSGANVLTF.

The chain has TRBV18 and TRBJ1-1; D is unclear. Germline V lookup: CDR1 KGHSH, CDR2 LQKENI. V lost 3 bases, J lost 5 bases, and 13 bases lay in between. The length of the CDR3 is 14 residues. The CDR3: CASSPTRVGTEAFF. The DNA for the CDR3 is TGTGCCAGCTCACCGACCCGAGTAGGGACTGAAGCTTTCTTT.

V gene TRBV10-3 combines with J gene TRBJ1-5; no clear D. The CDR3 contains 13 residues. V lost 3 bases to trimming and J lost 7 bases, with 10 bases between them. The V gene's germline CDR1 is ENHRY and CDR2 SYGVKD. The CDR3: CAISESVEQPQHF. For the CDR3, the DNA is TGTGCCATCAGTGAATCGGTAGAACAGCCCCAGCATTTT.

V and J are TRBV5-1 and TRBJ2-1; perhaps TRBD1 as D (6 bases). Trimming took off 4 bases at V and 7 bases at J, with 15 bases between the two ends. The CDR3 has 14 amino acids. Germline CDR1 and CDR2: SGHRS and YFSETQ. Here the CDR3 DNA reads TGCGCCAGCAGCGAAGGGGGAGCAACGAATGAGCAGTTCTTC. Its protein is CASSEGGATNEQFF.

The V and J genes are TRBV18 and TRBJ1-2; D not certain. This CDR3 comprises 14 residues. Germline V lookup: CDR1 KGHSH, CDR2 LQKENI. V was pared by 2 bases and J by 6 bases, with 13 bases between. The CDR3 region is CASSPLVQAHGYTF. CDR3 coding DNA: TGTGCCAGCTCACCATTAGTGCAGGCCCATGGCTACACCTTC.

This clone was found once. V usage is TRBV5-1 and J usage is TRBJ2-1; a possible D gene is TRBD2 (5 bases). This CDR3 region has 14 residues. V lost 3 bases, J lost 1 base, and 8 bases lay in between. The germline V gene encodes CDR1 SGHRS and CDR2 YFSETQ. CDR3 protein: CASSWRASYNEQFF. The CDR3 region has the DNA TGCGCCAGCAGCTGGCGGGCTTCCTACAATGAGCAGTTCTTC.

The chain is built from TRBV2 and TRBJ1-4; possibly TRBD1 for D (5 bases). The length of the CDR3 is 14 residues. Trimming pared 6 bases from V and 5 bases from J, leaving 13 bases between. The germline CDR1 and CDR2 sequences are SNHLY and FYNNEI. The CDR3 nucleotides read TGTGCCAGCAGGGTAGGGGTCCCGAATGAAAAACTGTTTTTT. This translates into CASRVGVPNEKLFF.

This chain connects TRBV6-5 to TRBJ1-2; 7 nucleotides align to TRBD1. V was pared by 8 bases and J by 4 bases, with 7 bases of the junction left unmatched. This CDR3 comprises 13 residues. Germline V CDR1 and CDR2: MNHEY, SVGAGI. In DNA form, the CDR3 reads TGTGCCAGCTTACAGGGGAACGGCTATGGCTACACCTTC. Translating gives CASLQGNGYGYTF.

This rearrangement joins TRBV30 to TRBJ2-3; 8 positions agree with TRBD2. Germline V gene lookup returns CDR1 GTSNPN and CDR2 SVGIG (reference sequence). The CDR3 consists of 15 residues. After removal of 2 bases from V and 4 bases from J, the junction contained 8 bases not matched to a gene. CDR3 residues: CAWSPPGLVSDTQYF. The CDR3 bases are TGTGCCTGGAGTCCTCCGGGACTAGTCTCAGATACGCAGTATTTT.